This T cell receptor (beta chain) was profiled in a study of T cells in Graves' hyperthyroidism and ophthalmopathy. About the study: Peripheral blood samples were taken at initial diagnosis, prior to any treatment. Study-level results: Model predictions of ophthalmopathy came a median approximately 6.2 months before onset. Stable hyperthyroidism and ophthalmopathy were separated using 13 V-J signatures.

There were TCR beta CDR3 regions amplified from RNA transcripts. The HTBI primer set was used in a first-round RT-PCR of the TCR CDR3. Via MiXCR, TCRdb re-called the multiplex PCR reads, giving one row per CDR3 protein. The data hold under 350,000 distinct CDR3 sequences, with around 23% observed a single time. The authors took PBMCs from 10 ml fresh peripheral blood. Trimming took off 5 bases at V and 0 bases at J, with 11 bases between the two ends. Germline CDR1 is SGHAT and CDR2 is FQNNGV. The length of the CDR3 is 15 residues. This clonotype occurred many times. Its antigen is currently unknown. This TCR was sampled from a woman in her forties or fifties with Graves' hyperthyroidism. The sequencing sample was made of blood. This chain joins TRBV11-2 and TRBJ2-1; no definite D call. The CDR3 loop is CASSTRVGSYNEQFF. Here the CDR3 DNA reads TGTGCCAGCAGCACCCGGGTTGGCTCCTACAATGAGCAGTTCTTC. The variable domain in full, completed from reference TRBV11-2 and TRBJ2-1, reads EAGVAQSPRYKIIEKRQSVAFWCNPISGHATLYWYQQILGQGPKLLIQFQNNGVVDDSQLPKDRFSAERLKGVDSTLKIQPAKLEDSAVYLCASSTRVGSYNEQFFGPGTRLTVL.